The sequence of this TCR beta chain was determined in a study of T cell responses to AZD1222 COVID-19 vaccine. Study in general: Second-dose intervals of approximately 4 or approximately 12 weeks were pooled. General observations from the study: No day 14 peak samples; only post-peak repertoires were characterized. Among the donors, most were white British and more were female, and clonal diversity was possibly underestimated.

Points on this clone: Its cognate antigen is unknown.

The V end was cut by 6 bases, the J end by 2 bases, with 7 bases between. Per germline, CDR1 MNHEY and CDR2 SMNVEV (reference sequence). The CDR3 sequence is 13 residues long. Assay used: immunoSEQ multiplex PCR; TCRdb lists only in-frame clones, some missing. In the table there are 100,000 to 150,000 clones, around nine tenths of which are singletons. The genes are TRBV27 and TRBJ2-2; perhaps TRBD1 as D (5 bases). This TCR derives from an adult in good health. This specimen was peripheral blood, taken on day 0 of AZD1222 vaccination. The CDR3, as DNA: TGTGCCAGCAGGACAGTCAACACCGGGGAGCTGTTTTTT. It yields the protein CASRTVNTGELFF.